This T cell receptor (beta chain) is drawn from a study of Graves' ophthalmopathy and Graves' hyperthyroidism. Whole-study findings and limits: With a specificity of roughly 72% and a sensitivity of just under 71%, the model predicted ophthalmopathy progression.

The CDR3 is 13 amino acids. Trimming removed 6 bases from V and 7 bases from J, with 16 bases in between. Germline V gene data show CDR1 as ENHRY and CDR2 as SYGVKD. The study enrolled ophthalmopathy donors with moderate-to-severe activity, CAS ≥3, NOSPECS ≥4 and duration under 3 months. A volume of 9.5 to 10 ml of fresh peripheral blood supplied the PBMCs. Amplified TCR beta CDR3 regions were obtained using RNA transcripts as template. HTBI primers were used in a first-round RT-PCR, which preceded a second-round multiplex PCR. TCRdb analysed the multiplex PCR reads with MiXCR anew, one entry per CDR3 protein. Seen here are about 700,000 distinct CDR3 sequences, 35% to 45% observed once, and the top ten hold roughly 3.5%. This clonotype came up many times. Its antigen is as yet unknown.

V and J are TRBV10-3 and TRBJ2-7, with D possibly TRBD2 on 6 matching bases. This clonotype was sampled from an adult man with Graves' ophthalmopathy. Sequenced material: peripheral blood. The CDR3 loop reads CAISPSARKEQYF. In nucleotides, the CDR3 is TGTGCCATCAGCCCTAGCGCCCGAAAAGAGCAGTACTTC.